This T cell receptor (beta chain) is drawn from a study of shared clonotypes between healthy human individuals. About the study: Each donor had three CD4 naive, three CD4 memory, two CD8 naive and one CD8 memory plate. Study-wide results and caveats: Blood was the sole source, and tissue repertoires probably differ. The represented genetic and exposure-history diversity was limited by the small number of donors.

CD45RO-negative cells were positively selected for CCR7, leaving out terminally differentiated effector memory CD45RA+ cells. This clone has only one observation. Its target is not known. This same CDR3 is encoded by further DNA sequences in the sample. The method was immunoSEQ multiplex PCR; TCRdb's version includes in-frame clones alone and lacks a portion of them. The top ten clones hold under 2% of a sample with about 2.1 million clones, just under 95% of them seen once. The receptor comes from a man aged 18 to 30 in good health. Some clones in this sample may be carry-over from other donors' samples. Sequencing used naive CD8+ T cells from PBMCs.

CDR3 bases: TGCGCCAGCAGCTTGGCTGGGATCTACGAGCAGTACTTC. Encoded protein: CASSLAGIYEQYF. The rearrangement joins TRBV5-1 to TRBJ2-7, with D unresolved. V was trimmed by 0 bases and J by 3 bases, leaving 7 bases between them. Germline V lookup: CDR1 SGHRS, CDR2 YFSETQ. The CDR3 spans 13 residues.